Shown below are 28 T cell receptor beta chains from a single sample sequenced in a study of control samples from healthy donors and cancer patients (dated by TCRdb to the early 2020s). The library was produced with the immunoSEQ multiplex PCR assay. TCRdb carries this immuneACCESS record with in-frame sequences only. Its versions omit some clonotypes, under half of them owing to an unresolved V gene in the studies checked, with the rest unexplained. Within this sample are some 79,000 clones, with around nine tenths of them counted one time only. Approximately 7% of the sample rests with the top ten. Sequenced sample: blood. These receptors all come from a man in his forties or fifties in good health.

This sequence joins TRBV3-1 (or the pseudogene TRBV3-2) and TRBJ2-5, with D possibly matching TRBD2 (7 bases). This CDR3 has 16 amino acids. The V end was cut by 1 base, the J end by 0 bases, with 12 bases between. Per germline, CDR1 LGHDT and CDR2 YNNKEL (reference sequence). The CDR3 protein is CASSQGLGGHQETQYF. DNA for the CDR3: TGTGCCAGCAGCCAAGGGCTGGGGGGGCACCAAGAGACCCAGTACTTC.

The chain uses TRBV4-1 and TRBJ1-3, with D tentatively TRBD1 (6 bases). Germline CDR1 reads MGHRA; CDR2 reads YSYEKL. V lost 4 bases and J lost 6, with 19 bases in between. The CDR3 is 16 residues long. DNA of the CDR3: TGCGCCAGCAGCCTACTAGAGTCAGGGACAACAAACACCATATATTTT. Translating gives CASSLLESGTTNTIYF.

The chain has TRBV9 and TRBJ2-2, with 7 nucleotides matching TRBD2. The V gene end was trimmed by 5 bases and the J gene end by 4 bases; junction bases not matched to a gene: 5. This CDR3 is built from 14 residues. Germline loops: CDR1 SGDLS, CDR2 YYNGEE. The CDR3 sequence is CASREGGSTGELFF. The CDR3 region has the DNA TGTGCCAGCAGGGAGGGAGGGAGCACCGGGGAGCTGTTTTTT.

This chain connects TRBV19 to TRBJ1-6; D not resolved. The CDR3 has 14 amino acids. V was pared by 6 bases and J by 9 bases, with 15 bases between. Germline CDR1 is LNHDA and CDR2 is SQIVND (reference sequence). The CDR3 is CASSATFPSSPLHF. In nucleotides, the CDR3 is TGTGCCAGTAGCGCGACATTCCCCAGTTCACCCCTCCACTTT.

This clone was detected a few times. The chain couples TRBV30 to TRBJ1-4, with a weak D call TRBD1 (5 bases). CDR1 GTSNPN and CDR2 SVGIG come from the germline V gene (reference sequence). The CDR3 consists of 14 residues. Trimming cost V 2 bases and J 4 bases, with 11 bases left between them. DNA of the CDR3: TGTGCCTGGAGTAGAGAACAGGTTAATGAAAAACTGTTTTTT. Its translation is CAWSREQVNEKLFF.

This rearrangement joins TRBV6-5 to TRBJ1-6; maybe TRBD1 (6 bases). The length of the CDR3 is 15 residues. Trimming took 6 bases from V and 8 from J, leaving 17 bases between them. CDR1 is MNHEY and CDR2 is SVGAGI in the germline V gene. The CDR3 region has the DNA TGTGCCAGCAGATTTTCACAGGGTCTATATTCACCCCTCCACTTT. Translating gives CASRFSQGLYSPLHF.

This chain links TRBV18 with TRBJ2-3, with D possibly TRBD2 on 5 matching bases. The germline V gene encodes CDR1 KGHSH and CDR2 LQKENI. V was pared by 1 base and J by 4 bases, with 6 bases between. This CDR3 spans 13 amino acids. CDR3 amino acids: CASSPQGADTQYF. DNA for the CDR3: TGTGCCAGCTCACCACAGGGAGCAGATACGCAGTATTTT.

This clone has only one observation. The chain employs TRBV2 and TRBJ1-1; 7 bases match TRBD1. This CDR3 comprises 13 residues. Germline-derived CDR1 and CDR2 are SNHLY and FYNNEI. Trimming cost V 6 bases and J 4 bases; bases outside gene matches: 5. CDR3 nucleotide sequence: TGTGCCAGCAGGAGGGGGCCCGGCACTGAAGCTTTCTTT. This encodes CASRRGPGTEAFF.

The V call is TRBV10-3, the J call TRBJ1-1; D ambiguous. The V and J ends lost 1 base and 7 bases respectively, with 7 bases between them. Germline CDR1 ENHRY, CDR2 SYGVKD. The CDR3 sequence is 12 residues long. This CDR3 is CAISEFQNEAFF. For the CDR3, the DNA is TGTGCCATCAGTGAGTTTCAGAATGAAGCTTTCTTT.

The gene calls are TRBV6-6 and TRBJ1-1; D is ambiguous. This CDR3 is built from 14 residues. Trimming cost V 7 bases and J 1 base, with 13 bases left between them. Germline-derived CDR1 and CDR2 are MNHNY and SVGAGI (reference sequence). The CDR3 nucleotides read TGTGCCAGCACCCGGAAGGTGGAGAACACTGAAGCTTTCTTT. Encoded protein: CASTRKVENTEAFF.

This clone is a singleton in its sample. J is TRBJ2-1 and V is TRBV6-2 or TRBV6-3; D remains ambiguous. This CDR3 spans 15 amino acids. From germline, CDR1 is MNHEY and CDR2 SVGEGT. The V end lost 7 bases, the J end lost 5 bases, and 18 bases lay between the germline ends. CDR3 in amino acids: CASNPLYFSDNEQFF. The CDR3, as DNA: TGTGCCAGCAACCCACTCTATTTTTCTGACAATGAGCAGTTCTTC.

This clone was seen a few times. The chain links TRBV2 to TRBJ1-2, with D perhaps matching TRBD1 (6 bases). The V end lost 2 bases, the J end lost 7 bases, and 23 bases lay between the germline ends. The germline gives CDR1 SNHLY, CDR2 FYNNEI. The CDR3 loop spans 17 amino acids. CDR3 sequence reads: CASSESGARGHGGGYTF. In DNA, the CDR3 is TGTGCCAGCAGTGAATCAGGGGCTCGAGGTCACGGGGGTGGCTACACCTTC.

The chain couples TRBV6-5 to TRBJ1-6; D unresolved. The CDR3 extends over 16 amino acids. V was pared by 4 bases and J by 5 bases, with 15 bases between. The germline V gene encodes CDR1 MNHEY and CDR2 SVGAGI. CDR3 sequence reads: CASSLLWAANNSPLHF. CDR3 bases: TGTGCCAGCAGTTTACTCTGGGCAGCAAATAATTCACCCCTCCACTTT.

This clone was counted a few times. V is TRBV5-6 and J is TRBJ1-1; 10 bases are shared with TRBD1. V dropped 4 bases and J dropped 5; count of bases not matched to a gene: 5. Germline V gene data show CDR1 as SGHDT and CDR2 as YYEEEE. The CDR3 spans 14 residues. The CDR3 DNA is TGTGCCAGCAGCGCAGACAGGGGGCGGACTGAAGCTTTCTTT. The encoded protein is CASSADRGRTEAFF.

The rearrangement links TRBV19 to TRBJ2-7; TRBD1 matches at 10 bases. In germline, CDR1 is LNHDA, CDR2 SQIVND (reference sequence). CDR3 length: 16 residues. Trimming removed 3 bases from V and 4 bases from J; junction bases left unmatched: 9. In nucleotides, the CDR3 is TGTGCCAGTAGTATCCCCGGGCCGGGACAGGGGTACGAGCAGTACTTC. Amino acids: CASSIPGPGQGYEQYF.

The chain joins TRBV3-1 (or the pseudogene TRBV3-2) to TRBJ1-2, with no clear D. The CDR3 is 13 amino acids. Trimming left V 3 bases short and J 7 bases short, with 12 bases between. The V gene's germline CDR1 is LGHDT and CDR2 YNNKEL (reference sequence). CDR3 sequence (DNA): TGTGCCAGCAGCCAGAGGAGCTTTGCTGGCTACACCTTC. This codes for CASSQRSFAGYTF.

This chain uses TRBV11-2 with TRBJ2-2; D ambiguous. This CDR3 region has 15 residues. The V end lost 0 bases, the J end lost 1 base, and 6 bases lay between the germline ends. The germline gives CDR1 SGHAT, CDR2 FQNNGV. In DNA, the CDR3 is TGTGCCAGCAGCTTAGAGGCACGGAACACCGGGGAGCTGTTTTTT. Translating it yields CASSLEARNTGELFF.

This rearrangement joins TRBV15 to TRBJ1-2; 9 positions match TRBD1. Germline trimming cut 5 bases from V and 5 bases from J; bases unmatched to any gene: 6. CDR1 and CDR2 from the germline V gene are LNHNV and YYDKDF (reference sequence). The CDR3 covers 14 residues. Here the CDR3 DNA reads TGTGCCACCAGCCGGGACAGGGCGGGATATGGCTACACCTTC. Its protein is CATSRDRAGYGYTF.

The gene calls are TRBV7-2 and TRBJ2-3; D is undetermined. Germline V gene sequence: CDR1 SGHTA, CDR2 FQGNSA. The V gene lost 8 bases and the J gene lost 0 bases, with 15 bases spanning the gap. This CDR3 spans 15 amino acids. CDR3 protein: CASLSTRASTDTQYF. The CDR3, as DNA: TGTGCCAGCCTTTCGACCCGGGCCAGCACAGATACGCAGTATTTT. Full variable domain (missing parts from reference TRBV7-2 and TRBJ2-3): GAGVSQSPSNKVTEKGKDVELRCDPISGHTALYWYRQSLGQGLEFLIYFQGNSAPDKSGLPSDRFSAERTGGSVSTLTIQRTQQEDSAVYLCASLSTRASTDTQYFGPGTRLTVL.

The chain is built from TRBV4-2 and TRBJ1-1; TRBD1 matches at 7 bases. CDR3 length: 15 residues. Per the germline V gene, CDR1 is LGHNA and CDR2 is YNFKEQ. The V segment lost 0 bases and the J segment 4 bases; nucleotides outside the gene matches: 5. The CDR3: CASSQETQGSTEAFF. CDR3 sequence (DNA): TGTGCCAGCAGCCAAGAAACACAGGGGAGCACTGAAGCTTTCTTT.

The chain employs TRBV6-5 and TRBJ1-5, with 8 nucleotides matching TRBD1. The junction had 5 bases not matched to a gene; V was cut back by 6 bases and J by 1 base. This CDR3 is 15 amino acids long. CDR1 and CDR2 (germline): MNHEY, SVGAGI. The CDR3 DNA follows: TGTGCCAGCAGAAAGACAGGGGTAAGCAATCAGCCCCAGCATTTT. Residues: CASRKTGVSNQPQHF.

The chain carries TRBV6-5 and TRBJ1-2; the D gene is possibly TRBD1 (6 bases). V was pared by 5 bases and J by 7 bases, with 20 bases between. Germline V lookup: CDR1 MNHEY, CDR2 SVGAGI. The CDR3 covers 15 residues. CDR3 loop: CASSQKLDRRGGYTF. For the CDR3, the DNA is TGTGCCAGCAGTCAAAAATTAGACAGGCGGGGTGGCTACACCTTC.

J is TRBJ1-5 and V is TRBV4-1; D is uncertain. CDR3 length: 15 residues. Germline values: CDR1 MGHRA, CDR2 YSYEKL. Trimming stripped 5 bases from V and 0 bases from J, with 11 bases between. CDR3 sequence reads: CASSGWWGSNQPQHF. In DNA form, the CDR3 reads TGCGCCAGCAGCGGGTGGTGGGGTAGCAATCAGCCCCAGCATTTT.

The chain carries TRBV12-5 and TRBJ1-2, with D hard to call. The germline V gene encodes CDR1 LGHNT and CDR2 FRNRAP. The CDR3 is made up of 13 amino acids. With 7 bases removed from V and 3 bases from J, the gap between germline ends came to 12 bases. This CDR3 reads CASAYRRDYGYTF. The CDR3 DNA sequence: TGTGCTAGTGCCTACCGCCGGGACTATGGCTACACCTTC.

This clone was picked up one time. The chain combines TRBV2 with TRBJ2-4, with 8 bases identical to TRBD1. Unmatched junction bases numbered 6, after V lost 8 bases and J lost 9 bases. The CDR3 has 12 amino acids. Germline CDR1 is SNHLY and CDR2 is FYNNEI. The CDR3, as DNA: TGTGCCAGCGATGGCGGGACAGGCATTCAGTACTTC. Amino acid sequence: CASDGGTGIQYF.

This chain connects TRBV11-2 to TRBJ1-1; D gene unclear. V dropped 1 base and J dropped 1 base, with 4 bases sitting between them. This CDR3 has 13 residues. Germline assignment: CDR1 SGHAT and CDR2 FQNNGV. The CDR3 reads CASSLAPNTEAFF. The CDR3 region has the DNA TGTGCCAGCAGCTTAGCCCCGAACACTGAAGCTTTCTTT.

The rearrangement joins TRBV7-2 to TRBJ2-5; TRBD1 or TRBD2 may be the D gene (5 bases each). Germline CDR1 is SGHTA and CDR2 is FQGNSA. V lost 7 bases and J lost 1, with 16 bases in between. This CDR3 region has 15 residues. DNA of the CDR3: TGTGCCAGCACCTCACATGGGGGATCCCAAGAGACCCAGTACTTC. It yields the protein CASTSHGGSQETQYF.

The rearrangement uses TRBV4-3 and TRBJ1-2; possibly TRBD1 for D (6 bases). Germline assignment: CDR1 LGHNA and CDR2 YSLEER. With 3 bases removed from V and 0 bases from J, the gap between germline ends came to 8 bases. The CDR3 loop spans 14 amino acids. The CDR3 loop reads CASSQRTANYGYTF. The CDR3 nucleotides read TGCGCCAGCAGCCAGAGGACAGCTAACTATGGCTACACCTTC.